The next 21 T cell receptor beta chains were all read from a single sample in a study of response to subunit inactivated influenza vaccine. TCRdb passed the RT-PCR reads through MiXCR, listing each CDR3 protein once. This sample carries more than 150,000 distinct CDR3 sequences, roughly 8.7% of them seen once, and the ten largest clones take roughly 11%. The sample consisted of non-naive T cells sorted from PBMCs, taken on the day of vaccination. Receptors were obtained from a man aged 50 to 60 who received an inactivated influenza vaccine.

This clonotype was found many times. This chain connects TRBV20-1 to TRBJ2-7; 7 bases are shared with TRBD1. V lost 5 bases to trimming and J lost 6 bases; unmatched junction nucleotides: 7. The CDR3 is 12 amino acids. In germline, CDR1 is DFQATT, CDR2 SNEGSKA (reference sequence). The CDR3 bases are TGCAGTGCTCCCGGGACAGTCAGCGAGCAGTACTTC. Translated, it gives CSAPGTVSEQYF.

The chain recombines TRBV9 with TRBJ1-2; the D is unclear. The CDR3 has 13 residues. Deletions cut 0 bases from V and 2 bases from J, with 5 bases between. CDR1 SGDLS and CDR2 YYNGEE come from the germline V gene. Here the CDR3 reads CASSVGRNYGYTF. CDR3 DNA: TGTGCCAGCAGCGTAGGGCGGAACTATGGCTACACCTTC.

The V call is TRBV19, the J call TRBJ2-3; possible D gene TRBD2, 6 bases. The germline gives CDR1 LNHDA, CDR2 SQIVND (reference sequence). The CDR3 is 14 amino acids. V lost 0 bases and J lost 6, with 10 bases in between. CDR3 in DNA: TGTGCCAGTAGTATAGACTACCGGGGGGATACGCAGTATTTT. This sequence encodes CASSIDYRGDTQYF.

The chain has TRBV6-4 and TRBJ2-5; 8 nucleotides line up with TRBD2. Germline loops: CDR1 MRHNA, CDR2 SNTAGT. This CDR3 has 16 residues. With V trimmed by 4 bases and J by 2 bases, 9 bases remained unmatched. CDR3 loop: CASSGSSTSAQETQYF. The CDR3 DNA is TGTGCCAGCAGTGGATCTTCGACTAGCGCGCAAGAGACCCAGTACTTC.

The rearrangement joins TRBV11-3 to TRBJ1-1; D unclear. The CDR3 consists of 13 residues. V was cut by 5 bases and J by 1 base, with 8 bases left in between. Germline values: CDR1 SGHNT, CDR2 YENEEA. CDR3 amino acids: CASSINRNTEAFF. The CDR3 DNA follows: TGTGCCAGCAGCATTAACAGGAACACTGAAGCTTTCTTT.

The V call is TRBV15, the J call TRBJ2-5; D possibly corresponds to TRBD2 (5 bases). The CDR3 has 13 residues. The germline V gene encodes CDR1 LNHNV and CDR2 YYDKDF (reference sequence). V lost 1 base and J lost 5, with 8 bases in between. The CDR3 DNA sequence: TGTGCCACCAGCAGAGGAGGGAAGGAGACCCAGTACTTC. It yields the protein CATSRGGKETQYF.

The genes are TRBV6-1 and TRBJ2-7, with a tentative D call TRBD1 (6 bases). Deletions cut 8 bases from V and 5 bases from J, with 16 bases between. This CDR3 spans 13 amino acids. Per germline, CDR1 MNHNS and CDR2 SASEGT. The CDR3 spells CASHRWGLDEQYF. In nucleotides, the CDR3 is TGTGCCAGCCACCGGTGGGGGCTCGACGAGCAGTACTTC.

This clonotype was seen at least ten times. The chain carries TRBV20-1 and TRBJ1-2, with D unclear. This CDR3 region has 12 residues. Trimming took off 3 bases at V and 13 bases at J, with 18 bases between the two ends. Germline V gives CDR1 DFQATT, CDR2 SNEGSKA (reference sequence). CDR3 DNA: TGCAGTGCTAGGACTCCCGACCCCCGAATCACCTTC. The encoded protein is CSARTPDPRITF.

This clonotype was found once. The V call is TRBV7-2, the J call TRBJ2-5; unclear D gene. With 3 bases removed from V and 6 bases from J, the gap between germline ends came to 17 bases. Germline V lookup: CDR1 SGHTA, CDR2 FQGNSA. The CDR3 covers 15 residues. This CDR3 is CASSLRTAYGKTQYF. The CDR3 DNA sequence: TGTGCCAGCAGCTTGAGAACAGCGTATGGAAAGACCCAGTACTTC. Drawing the rest from reference TRBV7-2 and TRBJ2-5, the complete variable domain is GAGVSQSPSNKVTEKGKDVELRCDPISGHTALYWYRQSLGQGLEFLIYFQGNSAPDKSGLPSDRFSAERTGGSVSTLTIQRTQQEDSAVYLCASSLRTAYGKTQYFGPGTRLLVL.

V gene TRBV6-1 combines with J gene TRBJ1-2; D is unclear. V was pared by 2 bases and J by 4 bases, with 8 bases between. Germline CDR1 is MNHNS and CDR2 is SASEGT. CDR3 length: 13 amino acids. The chain's CDR3 is CASSEIEGYGYTF. CDR3 nucleotide sequence: TGTGCCAGCAGTGAAATTGAAGGCTATGGCTACACCTTC.

This clonotype was detected only a few times. The V gene is TRBV21-1, the J gene TRBJ2-3; no DNA check was done on the table's D call, TRBD2. TRBV21-1 is deemed a pseudogene. The CDR3 contains 16 residues. This CDR3 is CASSKSLAGTTDTQYF. Here the CDR3 DNA reads TGTGCCAGCAGCAAATCCCTAGCGGGGACCACAGATACGCAGTATTTT.

There are many counts of this clonotype. The chain links TRBV6-2 or TRBV6-3 to TRBJ1-5, with 7 bases identical to TRBD1. The junction had 5 bases not matched to a gene; V was cut back by 0 bases and J by 9 bases. Germline CDR1 is MNHEY and CDR2 is SVGEGT. The CDR3 runs to 14 residues. The CDR3: CASSYSPGGRPQHF. The CDR3 nucleotides are TGTGCCAGCAGTTACTCACCAGGGGGTCGGCCCCAGCATTTT.

This clonotype was seen more than once but under ten times. The chain links TRBV6-2 or TRBV6-3 to TRBJ2-3, with D perhaps TRBD1 (6 bases). This CDR3 contains 14 residues. V dropped 6 bases and J dropped 2 bases, with 12 bases sitting between them. Germline CDR1 is MNHEY and CDR2 is SVGEGT. The CDR3 is CASSWGTLTDTQYF. The CDR3 DNA follows: TGTGCCAGCAGCTGGGGGACACTCACAGATACGCAGTATTTT.

A few counts support this clonotype. CDR3 nucleotide sequence: TGTGCCAGCAGCCAACTAGCGGGAGCGGTGGGCAATGAGCAGTTCTTC. It yields the protein CASSQLAGAVGNEQFF. The J gene is TRBJ2-1, the V gene TRBV3-1; 10 nucleotides agree with TRBD2. The trim removed 2 bases at V and 6 bases at J, leaving 7 bases unmatched. CDR3 size: 16 residues. The germline V gene encodes CDR1 LGHDT and CDR2 YNNKEL (reference sequence).

The chain employs TRBV6-1 and TRBJ2-7; D is unclear. The V end was cut by 6 bases, the J end by 5 bases, with 17 bases between. This CDR3 region has 14 residues. Germline CDR1 reads MNHNS; CDR2 reads SASEGT. CDR3 residues: CASRVAEQPNEQYF. In DNA, the CDR3 is TGTGCCAGCAGGGTAGCAGAGCAGCCCAACGAGCAGTACTTC.

By sample fraction, this clonotype is medium-sized. The V call is TRBV7-9, the J call TRBJ1-5; 7 nucleotides line up with TRBD1. The CDR3 length is 16 residues. CDR1 SEHNR and CDR2 FQNEAQ come from the germline V gene (reference sequence). J was trimmed by 4 bases and V by 1 base; bases with no gene match: 7. Here the CDR3 reads CASSLDRGPGNQPQHF. CDR3 coding DNA: TGTGCCAGCAGCTTAGACAGGGGTCCAGGTAATCAGCCCCAGCATTTT. Supplemented by reference TRBV7-9 and TRBJ1-5, the full variable domain reads DTGVSQNPRHKITKRGQNVTFRCDPISEHNRLYWYRQTLGQGPEFLTYFQNEAQLEKSRLLSDRFSAERPKGSFSTLEIQRTEQGDSAMYLCASSLDRGPGNQPQHFGDGTRLSIL.

The rearrangement links TRBV11-2 to TRBJ2-5; tentatively, D is TRBD2 (5 bases). This CDR3 contains 15 residues. The V gene lost 1 base and the J gene lost 5 bases, with 14 bases spanning the gap. In germline, CDR1 is SGHAT, CDR2 FQNNGV. Written as DNA, the CDR3 is TGTGCCAGCAGCTTAGGTTTTGGCGGGTCGGAGACCCAGTACTTC. Protein: CASSLGFGGSETQYF.

A remark on this clonotype: The final CDR3 position lacks the conserved phenylalanine or tryptophan, pointing to a likely read error. The V call is TRBV25-1, the J call TRBJ2-3; no reliable D call. Germline V lookup: CDR1 MGHDK, CDR2 SYGVNS. This CDR3 contains 15 residues. V lost 1 base to trimming and J lost 1 base, with 9 bases between them. In nucleotides, the CDR3 is TGTGCCAGCAGTGAATCAGGCTACCGCACAGATACGCAGTATCTT. Encoded protein: CASSESGYRTDTQYL.

This clonotype was seen repeatedly, ten times or more. The chain employs TRBV4-2 and TRBJ2-7; no firm D call. V shed 0 bases and J shed 2 bases, with 11 bases lying between them. Germline V gene lookup returns CDR1 LGHNA and CDR2 YNFKEQ. The CDR3 consists of 15 residues. CDR3 sequence (DNA): TGTGCCAGCAGCCAAGATCGAGTCGGCCCCTACGAGCAGTACTTC. This codes for CASSQDRVGPYEQYF.

This clonotype has at least ten counts. The chain links TRBV7-2 to TRBJ1-4; TRBD1 agrees at 7 bases. The V segment lost 4 bases and the J segment 6 bases; nucleotides outside the gene matches: 8. Germline V CDR1 and CDR2: SGHTA, FQGNSA. The CDR3 runs to 15 residues. CDR3: CASSSRGRRDEKLFF. The CDR3 DNA reads TGTGCCAGCAGCTCGAGGGGGCGAAGAGATGAAAAACTGTTTTTT. The whole variable domain, remainder taken from reference TRBV7-2 and TRBJ1-4, is GAGVSQSPSNKVTEKGKDVELRCDPISGHTALYWYRQSLGQGLEFLIYFQGNSAPDKSGLPSDRFSAERTGGSVSTLTIQRTQQEDSAVYLCASSSRGRRDEKLFFGSGTQLSVL.

V usage is TRBV4-3 and J usage is TRBJ2-3; 7 nucleotides align to TRBD2. The CDR3 has 18 amino acids. Germline V gene data show CDR1 as LGHNA and CDR2 as YSLEER. Trimming cost V 4 bases and J 2 bases; bases outside gene matches: 15. In nucleotides, the CDR3 is TGCGCCAGCAGCCCGCGCCGCGCGGCTAGCGGAATCACAGATACGCAGTATTTT. This translates into CASSPRRAASGITDTQYF.